This T cell receptor beta chain derives from a study of beta chain features in type 1 diabetes. Whole-study results and caveats: Shortening that was moderate but significant affected the TCRB CDR3s of Type 1 diabetes patients in all four CD4+ subsets. Patients and controls would be equally affected if PCR favored shorter templates. A definitive answer on HLA type influencing TCRB rearrangement was not reached here. Healthy donors had naive, central memory and Treg TCRB repertoires that appeared less similar than those seen among patients.

Expressed TCRB transcripts got sequenced, as all isolated RNA was reverse transcribed. Clones were read by immunoSEQ multiplex PCR, and TCRdb kept only the in-frame ones, dropping some. The sample holds under 400,000 clones, around 13% seen once. In regard to this clone: Its antigen is unknown. The sample contains more than one DNA sequence encoding this CDR3.

The V segment lost 3 bases and the J segment 4 bases; nucleotides outside the gene matches: 1. The CDR3 loop spans 15 amino acids. Germline lookup yields CDR1 SGHNT and CDR2 YYREEE (reference sequence). This chain links TRBV5-4 with TRBJ2-5, with 15 bases fitting TRBD2. The sequencing input was naive CD4+ T cells from blood. The sequence derives from a woman aged 18 to 35 with type 1 diabetes. CDR3 in DNA: TGTGCCAGCAGCTCGGGACTAGCGGGAGGAGAGACCCAGTACTTC. The encoded protein is CASSSGLAGGETQYF.